This T cell receptor (beta chain) was captured by sequencing in a study of blood T cells in healthy people across ages. As concerns this clonotype: The antigen is unknown.

Study-wide results and limits: Comparison with aged donors showed that long-lived donors had more naive CD4+ cells and higher diversity. Changes in expanded clonotypes were possibly confounded, as the CMV status of donors was unknown.

Using a J-beta primer mix together with a sample-barcoded 5' primer, a second PCR was run for about 7 to 12 cycles. Individual samples furnished no less than 3 million CDR3-containing paired-end reads apiece. In TCRdb, the 5' RACE reads were re-called with MiXCR into one record per CDR3 protein. The data contain about a million distinct CDR3 sequences, roughly two fifths of them singletons. Trimming shortened V by 0 bases and J by 5 bases, and 9 bases separated the two germline ends. CDR1 is SGDLS and CDR2 is YYNGEE in the germline V gene. This CDR3 region has 14 residues. The sequence derives from a man between 18 and 35 years old in good health. Sequencing input: blood. This chain links TRBV9 with TRBJ1-5; D not resolved. In nucleotides, the CDR3 is TGTGCCAGCAGCGTAGGTGCAGGTTATCAGCCCCAGCATTTT. Encoded protein: CASSVGAGYQPQHF.